This paragraph covers one T cell receptor beta chain sequence. What it recognizes is unknown. These data belong to a study of blood T cells in healthy people across ages. Findings of the study overall: Measured against age, TCR beta diversity per million T cells decreased in a roughly linear manner.

The authors ran a second PCR of about 6 to 11 cycles using a sample-barcoded 5' primer and a J-beta primer mix. A template-switch adaptor containing 12 random nucleotides labeled each cDNA molecule. TCRdb redid the calling of the 5' RACE reads with MiXCR, one entry per CDR3 protein. Among hundreds of thousands of distinct CDR3 sequences listed, 24% were seen once. Germline V gene data show CDR1 as ENHRY and CDR2 as SYGVKD. The germline V and J ends were trimmed by 5 bases and 5 bases, with 9 bases remaining between them. This CDR3 contains 12 residues. These data were likewise used in another study, on T cells of mothers and their children.

This TCR derives from a boy younger than 18 in good health. This chain joins TRBV10-3 and TRBJ2-5, with D hard to call. The sequenced material came from blood. The CDR3 is CAISPSWETQYF. The CDR3 bases are TGTGCCATCAGTCCCAGCTGGGAGACCCAGTACTTC.